This T cell receptor beta chain stems from a study of CD8 T cells in ankylosing spondylitis. Study-level points and caveats: The clones that were linked to disease were reported to be significantly enriched in matched synovial fluid samples from ankylosing spondylitis patients. Clones linked to the disease showed a CD8+ phenotype. They occurred at relatively low frequencies in peripheral blood.

Germline V gene lookup returns CDR1 SQVTM and CDR2 ANQGSEA. V was shortened by 4 bases and J by 4 bases, with 7 bases between the two germline ends. CDR3 length: 11 amino acids. Each CDR3 protein is one row after TCRdb ran MiXCR on the 5' RACE reads. Among more than 150,000 distinct CDR3 sequences listed, 10% to 15% were seen once. In this sample, this clonotype turned up a few times. Its antigen is currently unknown. This receptor was identified in a male donor with ankylosing spondylitis or in good health (not recorded which). This chain joins TRBV29-1 and TRBJ1-2, with D possibly TRBD1 on 5 matching bases. Sequences were obtained from blood, either unsorted or a sorted T cell fraction (not recorded which). The CDR3 nucleotides are TGCAGCGTTGCCGGGGCCTATGGCTACACCTTC. Its translation is CSVAGAYGYTF.